What follows are 20 T cell receptor beta chains derived from one specimen sequenced in a study of cytomegalovirus exposure and HLA in healthy donors (dated by TCRdb to about 2017). To prepare the library, the immunoSEQ multiplex PCR assay was applied. For the multiplex PCR, a mixture combining 60 forward primers for TCR Vbeta segments and 13 reverse primers for TCR Jbeta segments was used. The clones in this table, taken by TCRdb from immuneACCESS, are in-frame only. Not every clone is retained; where verified, under half of the shortfall comes from an unresolved V gene, and the cause of the rest is unknown. This sample is represented by some 130,000 clones; 70% to 85% of them were singletons. The ten largest account for 1.5% of the sample. Sequencing input: PBMCs. The receptors originated from a female donor in good health and CMV-seronegative.

The DNA of the CDR3 is TGTGCCAGCAGCTCTGTCGGGGGGGTCGGCATTCAGTACTTC. As protein: CASSSVGGVGIQYF. The V gene is TRBV5-4, the J gene TRBJ2-4, with 8 bases lining up with TRBD2. The germline gives CDR1 SGHNT, CDR2 YYREEE (reference sequence). The CDR3 runs to 14 residues. The V and J ends lost 3 bases and 9 bases, in that order; junction bases with no gene match: 8. Combining the CDR3 with reference TRBV5-4 and TRBJ2-4 gives the whole variable domain ETGVTQSPTHLIKTRGQQVTLRCSSQSGHNTVSWYQQALGQGPQFIFQYYREEENGRGNFPPRFSGLQFPNYSSELNVNALELDDSALYLCASSSVGGVGIQYFGAGTRLSVL.

This sequence joins TRBV4-3 and TRBJ2-1; D is undetermined. Trimming took off 2 bases at V and 7 bases at J, with 18 bases between the two ends. Germline assignment: CDR1 LGHNA and CDR2 YSLEER. The CDR3 totals 16 residues. CDR3 nucleotides: TGCGCCAGCAGCCAATACGCGCAGGCCCCTCCTAATGAGCAGTTCTTC. Translated: CASSQYAQAPPNEQFF.

The chain is built from TRBV7-6 and TRBJ2-7; a possible D gene is TRBD2 (7 bases). Germline V CDR1 and CDR2: SGHVS, FNYEAQ. V was shortened by 1 base and J by 6 bases, with 16 bases between the two germline ends. This CDR3 has 15 residues. The CDR3 sequence: CASSLGGGEMGEQYF. As DNA, the CDR3 is TGTGCCAGCAGCTTAGGAGGGGGGGAGATGGGCGAGCAGTACTTC.

This chain links TRBV6-4 with TRBJ2-1, with 12 bases aligning to TRBD2. Germline V CDR1 and CDR2: MRHNA, SNTAGT. After removal of 2 bases from V and 9 bases from J, the junction contained 11 bases not matched to a gene. CDR3 size: 17 residues. The CDR3 DNA is TGTGCCAGCAGTGACAACTCCGGGCTAGCGGGAGGGGTTGAGCAGTTCTTC. It translates to CASSDNSGLAGGVEQFF.

The chain links TRBV5-4 to TRBJ1-2; 9 nucleotides match TRBD1. This CDR3 is built from 14 residues. CDR1 SGHNT and CDR2 YYREEE come from the germline V gene (reference sequence). The junction had 9 bases not matched to a gene; V was cut back by 4 bases and J by 8 bases. CDR3 nucleotide sequence: TGTGCCAGCAGCCCTCCGGGACAGGGATGGGGCTACACCTTC. Its translation: CASSPPGQGWGYTF.

The rearrangement uses TRBV11-3 and TRBJ2-7, with TRBD1 matching over 7 bases. The CDR3 has 16 residues. V was pared by 4 bases and J by 6 bases, with 15 bases of the junction left unmatched. Germline loops: CDR1 SGHNT, CDR2 YENEEA. CDR3 in DNA: TGTGCCAGCAGCTCGCGCGGACAGGACGATTTCGCCGAGCAGTACTTC. This gives the protein CASSSRGQDDFAEQYF.

This clone was recorded once. V is TRBV27 and J is TRBJ1-5; D not resolved. This CDR3 is built from 16 residues. Per the germline V gene, CDR1 is MNHEY and CDR2 is SMNVEV (reference sequence). V dropped 2 bases and J dropped 2 bases, with 13 bases sitting between them. DNA of the CDR3: TGTGCCAGCAGTTTAAGGGCCGGGGTAGGCAATCAGCCCCAGCATTTT. It yields the protein CASSLRAGVGNQPQHF.

J is TRBJ2-5 and V is TRBV15, with 7 bases matching TRBD2. The CDR3 consists of 19 residues. The V gene's germline CDR1 is LNHNV and CDR2 YYDKDF (reference sequence). After removal of 0 bases from V and 4 bases from J, the junction contained 17 bases not matched to a gene. DNA of the CDR3: TGTGCCACCAGCAGAGATCTAAAGCCAGTTTGGGGGGGAGGAGAGACCCAGTACTTC. Translating it yields CATSRDLKPVWGGGETQYF.

This chain uses TRBV6-5 with TRBJ1-2; no reliable D call. Germline V lookup: CDR1 MNHEY, CDR2 SVGAGI. The CDR3 covers 13 residues. The V end was cut by 0 bases, the J end by 8 bases, with 10 bases between. The CDR3, as DNA: TGTGCCAGCAGTTACTCGAGGTGGCAGGGCTACACCTTC. Translation gives CASSYSRWQGYTF.

This rearrangement joins TRBV4-1 to TRBJ2-7; 10 bases agree with TRBD1. Germline V gene sequence: CDR1 MGHRA, CDR2 YSYEKL. The CDR3 length is 13 residues. With 6 bases clipped from V and 4 bases from J, the junction kept 3 bases outside the gene matches. CDR3 in amino acids: CASSWDRGYEQYF. The DNA of the CDR3 is TGCGCCAGCAGTTGGGACAGGGGATACGAGCAGTACTTC.

This chain joins TRBV4-3 and TRBJ1-2; weak D call: TRBD1 (5 bases). CDR3 length: 15 amino acids. The V end lost 4 bases, the J end lost 0 bases, and 12 bases lay between the germline ends. The germline gives CDR1 LGHNA, CDR2 YSLEER. The CDR3 bases are TGCGCCAGCAGCCCACCCGGGACTTCTAACTATGGCTACACCTTC. This translates into CASSPPGTSNYGYTF.

The V and J genes are TRBV6-5 and TRBJ2-5; possibly TRBD2 for D (6 bases). The V and J ends lost 3 bases and 4 bases respectively, with 12 bases between them. Germline CDR1 is MNHEY and CDR2 is SVGAGI. The CDR3 totals 14 residues. The CDR3 protein is CASSYLEGPETQYF. The CDR3 coding sequence is TGTGCCAGCAGTTATTTGGAGGGGCCAGAGACCCAGTACTTC.

CDR3 loop: CASSLTGISEQYF. In DNA, the CDR3 is TGCGCCAGCAGCCTCACAGGGATCTCCGAGCAGTACTTC. This chain joins TRBV4-3 and TRBJ2-7; D perhaps matches TRBD1 (6 bases). In germline, CDR1 is LGHNA, CDR2 YSLEER. V was pared by 4 bases and J by 6 bases, with 13 bases between. The CDR3 totals 13 residues.

This chain joins TRBV5-4 and TRBJ2-3; D is uncertain. The CDR3 is 13 residues long. V lost 5 bases and J lost 2, with 9 bases in between. Germline values: CDR1 SGHNT, CDR2 YYREEE (reference sequence). The CDR3 protein is CASRPDNTDTQYF. CDR3 DNA: TGTGCCAGCAGACCCGACAACACAGATACGCAGTATTTT.

V is TRBV5-4 and J is TRBJ2-1; 8 positions match TRBD2. Per germline, CDR1 SGHNT and CDR2 YYREEE (reference sequence). CDR3 length: 17 amino acids. V trimming: 1 base; J trimming: 0 bases; junction bases outside the gene matches: 6. The CDR3 nucleotides read TGTGCCAGCAGCTTGTGGACTAGCTCGAGCTCCTACAATGAGCAGTTCTTC. Translating it yields CASSLWTSSSSYNEQFF.

This clone was seen only once. The genes are TRBV6-6 and TRBJ2-5; 9 bases match TRBD2. Germline lookup yields CDR1 MNHNY and CDR2 SVGAGI (reference sequence). The V gene end was trimmed by 8 bases and the J gene end by 3 bases; junction bases not matched to a gene: 7. This CDR3 region has 14 residues. The CDR3 DNA is TGTGCCAGCTGCCCGACTAGCGGCAAAGAGACCCAGTACTTC. Translating it yields CASCPTSGKETQYF.

This clone occurred a few times. The chain is built from TRBV6-5 and TRBJ2-5; TRBD1 matches 8 bases. This CDR3 has 13 residues. With V trimmed by 4 bases and J by 3 bases, 1 base remained unmatched. Germline loops: CDR1 MNHEY, CDR2 SVGAGI. The CDR3 DNA reads TGTGCCAGCAGTTTACAGGGGGAAGAGACCCAGTACTTC. Amino acid sequence: CASSLQGEETQYF.

The chain couples TRBV2 to TRBJ1-1; D gene ambiguous. Germline CDR1 SNHLY, CDR2 FYNNEI. The CDR3 totals 14 residues. Trimming stripped 1 base from V and 1 base from J, with 7 bases between. The CDR3 reads CASSEGQWNTEAFF. CDR3 in DNA: TGTGCCAGCAGTGAAGGGCAGTGGAACACTGAAGCTTTCTTT.

This chain uses TRBV6-5 with TRBJ1-2; TRBD1 might be the D (5 bases). Trimming removed 5 bases from V and 0 bases from J, with 13 bases in between. This CDR3 is built from 15 residues. CDR1 is MNHEY and CDR2 is SVGAGI in the germline V gene. CDR3 loop: CASSPRQSANYGYTF. CDR3 coding DNA: TGTGCCAGCAGTCCAAGACAGTCCGCTAACTATGGCTACACCTTC.

V usage is TRBV6-4 and J usage is TRBJ1-2; no clear D gene. V was trimmed by 0 bases and J by 4 bases, leaving 3 bases between them. Germline values: CDR1 MRHNA, CDR2 SNTAGT. The CDR3 sequence is 12 residues long. The CDR3 protein is CASSDSSYGYTF. The CDR3 DNA reads as TGTGCCAGCAGTGACTCGAGCTATGGCTACACCTTC.